What follows describes a single T cell receptor beta chain. This clone came up once. This receptor's antigen is unknown. The record has no base qualities; no much larger clone is one base away. The immunoSEQ Assay, which relies on bias-controlled multiplex PCR amplification of genomic DNA, was used to profile TCRbeta CDR3 regions. On the authors' methods: To quantify the absolute abundance of each unique TCRbeta CDR3 region, the sequences were collapsed and filtered. Differential abundance was tested with two models: a binomial (Fisher-equivalent) model and a beta-binomial model that adds time-dependent variance fitted from healthy donors. Clones with fewer than 5 combined templates were excluded, and clones with Benjamini-Hochberg FDR below 0.01 were called differentially abundant. In the beta-binomial model, variance was expressed as a function of the total template count across the two samples, in the form v = (b*log(k)+a)^2. Held by TCRdb, this immuneACCESS table contains in-frame sequences only and omits some clones. Under half of the omission traces to an unresolved V gene where checked; the cause of the rest is unknown. Clone size and the V and J calls come from that table; the DNA yielded D and trimming. The sample table shows about 130,000 clones, and roughly 90% are seen once. Roughly 8% of the sample is taken by the ten largest.

V lost 8 bases and J lost 2 bases; the stretch between them is 15 bases long. The CDR3, from cysteine to phenylalanine, totals 15 residues. Just CDR3 DNA is preserved here, 45 bases in frame from base 1. The germline V gene (reference sequence) provides CDR1 MNHNY and CDR2 SVGAGI. During the collection period, no infections or other immune events were recorded for the healthy donors. Healthy-donor blood repertoires served as a training cohort to calibrate time-dependent variance in a beta-binomial model of T-cell clone differential abundance. There were some ten healthy donors in the training cohort, of whom 3 were female and 7 were male. Donor ages ranged from about 25 to 64 years, with an average of 43 years. Whole blood from each healthy donor was obtained from a commercial supplier and was collected at three time points approximately 15 days apart. Genomic DNA was extracted from unsorted whole blood for immunosequencing.

This sample stems from a study of identifying expanded T cells in peripheral blood (dated by TCRdb to between 2018 and 2021). At the level of the whole study: Technical replicates were generated by sequencing separate aliquots of the same genomic DNA pool, and four replicates were compared pairwise.

The paper's findings and limits, for the study overall: The authors expected biological variance in healthy repertoires might increase further over much longer intervals such as months to years. Both the number of clones called differentially abundant and the false-positive rate were significantly reduced by the beta-binomial model across all healthy-donor time intervals. In all healthy donors, the variance in clone template counts between samples taken around 14 days apart rose significantly as total template count increased. The binomial model flagged approximately 1.3 differentially abundant clones between technical replicates but about 15 over about 2 weeks and 19 to 20 over around four weeks.

The clonotype comes from a person aged 18-69 years in good health. Sequenced material: blood. This chain is built from TRBV6-6 and TRBJ2-2; no D gene is confidently identified. The CDR3 region has the sequence CASRTTGLNTGELFF. DNA sequence: TGTGCCAGCCGTACGACCGGGCTCAACACCGGGGAGCTGTTTTTT.